This T cell receptor beta chain was profiled in a study of T cells in Graves' hyperthyroidism and ophthalmopathy. General observations from the study: A model of 13 V-J features distinguished ophthalmopathy from stable hyperthyroidism. Blood shared most expanded thyroid clonotypes above 0.001. Ophthalmopathy was identified by the model a median 6.5 months ahead of onset.

Researchers defined stable Graves' hyperthyroidism as no ophthalmopathy progression within 18 months. Amplified regions were TCR beta CDR3 sequences from RNA transcripts. An initial round of RT-PCR targeting the TCR CDR3 relied on the HTBI primer set. MiXCR, run by TCRdb on the multiplex PCR reads, gives a single entry per CDR3 protein. This sample carries a few hundred thousand distinct CDR3 sequences, 15% of them seen once, and the ten largest clones take roughly 33%. CDR3 size: 14 residues. Trimming cost V 6 bases and J 3 bases; bases outside gene matches: 5. Germline lookup yields CDR1 MDHEN and CDR2 SYDVKM. This clonotype showed up many times. As yet, its antigen is unknown.

This TCR came from a woman aged 25 to 39 with Graves' hyperthyroidism. V and J are TRBV28 and TRBJ1-5; 7 positions match TRBD1. The sequencing input was blood. The DNA of the CDR3 is TGTGCCAGCAGGACGGGACAGACCAATCAGCCCCAGCATTTT. Amino acids: CASRTGQTNQPQHF. The full variable domain, rest sourced from reference TRBV28 and TRBJ1-5, is DVKVTQSSRYLVKRTGEKVFLECVQDMDHENMFWYRQDPGLGLRLIYFSYDVKMKEKGDIPEGYSVSREKKERFSLILESASTNQTSMYLCASRTGQTNQPQHFGDGTRLSIL.